The 9 T cell receptor beta chains given below trace back to one sample, sequenced in a study of shared clonotypes between healthy human individuals. The data were produced by immunoSEQ multiplex PCR, yet TCRdb's version contains in-frame clones alone and is incomplete. The sample includes 900,000 to 1,200,000 clones, approximately 80% of them seen just once. The sequenced sample consisted of memory CD4+ T cells from PBMCs. Stated subset: CD45RA-negative fraction. These receptors all come from a man between 18 and 29 years old in good health. Some clones in this sample may be carry-over from other donors' samples.

The V call is TRBV6-1, the J call TRBJ1-1, with D unclear. The V gene's germline CDR1 is MNHNS and CDR2 SASEGT. The V and J ends lost 5 bases and 7 bases respectively, with 11 bases between them. This CDR3 is 12 amino acids long. The DNA for the CDR3 is TGTGCCAGCAGTTCCACTCCCGATGAAGCTTTCTTT. Translation gives CASSSTPDEAFF.

The chain combines TRBV28 with TRBJ1-5, with a weak D call TRBD1 (6 bases). CDR1 and CDR2 from the germline V gene are MDHEN and SYDVKM. Trimming shortened V by 3 bases and J by 5 bases, and 8 bases separated the two germline ends. The CDR3 covers 13 residues. The chain's CDR3 is CASSFYRDQPQHF. CDR3 DNA: TGTGCCAGCAGTTTTTACAGGGATCAGCCCCAGCATTTT.

The chain joins TRBV27 to TRBJ2-7; D gene ambiguous. V was trimmed by 4 bases and J by 7 bases, leaving 11 bases between them. CDR3 length: 12 residues. CDR1 is MNHEY and CDR2 is SMNVEV in the germline V gene (reference sequence). CDR3: CASSWGTQEQYF. The CDR3 DNA reads as TGTGCCAGCAGTTGGGGAACCCAGGAGCAGTACTTC.

This sequence joins TRBV15 and TRBJ1-3; D unresolved. The V end lost 4 bases, the J end lost 2 bases, and 12 bases lay between the germline ends. Germline V gene sequence: CDR1 LNHNV, CDR2 YYDKDF (reference sequence). The CDR3 contains 15 residues. CDR3 DNA: TGTGCCACCAGCATCGGTGCAGGACCTGGAAACACCATATATTTT. Amino acids: CATSIGAGPGNTIYF.

The rearrangement joins TRBV30 to TRBJ1-1; 7 positions match TRBD1. There are 15 residues in the CDR3. V shed 4 bases and J 1 base; nucleotides not matched to a gene: 9. Germline-derived CDR1 and CDR2 are GTSNPN and SVGIG (reference sequence). The DNA for the CDR3 is TGTGCCTGGAACGGTCGCAGGGGGAAGAACACTGAAGCTTTCTTT. Its translation is CAWNGRRGKNTEAFF.

Regarding this clone: This CDR3 is also generated by other DNA sequences in the sample. The chain has TRBV15 and TRBJ1-4, with no clear D. The CDR3 length is 15 residues. CDR1 and CDR2 from the germline V gene are LNHNV and YYDKDF (reference sequence). Trimming removed 1 base at V and 4 bases at J, with 10 bases between. CDR3 protein: CATSRGRAGNEKLFF. In nucleotides, the CDR3 is TGTGCCACCAGCAGAGGGCGGGCGGGTAATGAAAAACTGTTTTTT.

As DNA, the CDR3 is TGTGCCAGCAGCCGGGACAGGGTGAGCAATCAGCCCCAGCATTTT. Translated: CASSRDRVSNQPQHF. The chain has TRBV6-6 and TRBJ1-5; 9 nucleotides agree with TRBD1. The CDR3 totals 15 residues. V was pared by 6 bases and J by 1 base, with 4 bases of the junction left unmatched. CDR1 and CDR2 (germline): MNHNY, SVGAGI (reference sequence).

On this clone itself: The sample carries other DNA sequences with the same CDR3. The V and J genes are TRBV5-1 and TRBJ2-5; D may be TRBD1 (7 bases). This CDR3 is 14 amino acids long. Between the trimmed V and J ends, which lost 0 bases and 4 bases, there was a span of 10 bases. CDR1 is SGHRS, CDR2 YFSETQ, per germline. The CDR3 region has the DNA TGCGCCAGCAGCTTGGTCCAGGGGGGAGAGACCCAGTACTTC. The encoded protein is CASSLVQGGETQYF.

For this clone: The sample carries other DNA sequences with the same CDR3. The V gene is TRBV4-3, the J gene TRBJ1-1, with D unresolved. Germline CDR1 is LGHNA and CDR2 is YSLEER. Trimming took off 0 bases at V and 4 bases at J, with 6 bases between the two ends. This CDR3 is 13 amino acids long. CDR3 sequence: CASSQDPGTEAFF. The CDR3 DNA is TGCGCCAGCAGCCAAGACCCAGGCACTGAAGCTTTCTTT.